Listed below are T cell receptor beta chains from one sample, sequenced in a study of blood T cell repertoires in COVID-19. The method was immunoSEQ multiplex PCR; TCRdb's version includes in-frame clones alone and lacks a portion of them. Of about 170,000 clones listed, roughly 87% are singletons. The sample comprised PBMCs or T cells enriched from blood (not recorded which). These receptor sequences come from a human donor with acute COVID-19. The donor label of this sample is uncertain. Each CDR3 is given with its conserved first and last residue. D genes are given only for firm matches. Not all rows give a size; the values are once, few, many and, for expanded clones, a class.

TRBJ2-3 . TRBV5-6 13 . CASSLGTVDTQYF TGTGCCAGCAGCTTGGGGACTGTAGATACGCAGTATTTT
TRBJ2-3 TRBD2 TRBV9 15 . CASSPTVRGADTQYF TGTGCCAGCAGCCCGACTGTCCGGGGGGCAGATACGCAGTATTTT
TRBJ2-2 TRBD1 TRBV4-1 15 few CASSQGQGNTGELFF TGCGCCAGCAGCCAAGGACAGGGGAACACCGGGGAGCTGTTTTTT
TRBJ2-1 . TRBV5-6 14 . CASSLLDGDNEQFF TGTGCCAGCAGCCTCCTAGACGGAGACAATGAGCAGTTCTTC
TRBJ1-2 TRBD1 TRBV7-2 14 few CASSPGTGTYGYTF TGTGCCAGCAGCCCAGGGACAGGGACCTATGGCTACACCTTC
TRBJ1-1 TRBD1 TRBV19 16 . CASSAGVATGGAEAFF TGTGCCAGTAGTGCCGGAGTCGCTACAGGGGGAGCGGAAGCTTTCTTT
TRBJ1-2 TRBD1 TRBV4-3 14 . CASSQDRGQIGYTF TGCGCCAGCAGCCAAGACAGGGGGCAGATTGGCTACACCTTC
TRBJ2-7 . TRBV5-4 13 . CASSLVGSYEQYF TGTGCCAGCAGCTTGGTCGGTTCCTACGAGCAGTACTTC
TRBJ2-2 . TRBV5-1 14 . CASSAGRNTGELFF TGCGCCAGCAGCGCTGGCCGGAACACCGGGGAGCTGTTTTTT
TRBJ2-2 TRBD1 TRBV11-3 16 . CASSSLDRVGTGELFF TGTGCCAGCAGCTCTTTGGACAGGGTGGGCACCGGGGAGCTGTTTTTT
TRBJ1-5 TRBD1 TRBV24-1 16 few CATSDPGGTGNQPQHF TGTGCCACCAGTGACCCAGGGGGCACGGGCAATCAGCCCCAGCATTTT
TRBJ2-5 TRBD2 TRBV2 18 . CASSEAGLAGGLQETQYF TGTGCCAGCAGTGAAGCGGGACTAGCGGGGGGCCTTCAAGAGACCCAGTACTTC
TRBJ2-7 TRBD1 TRBV19 15 . CASSGRQGSSYEQYF TGTGCCAGTAGTGGACGACAGGGGAGCTCCTACGAGCAGTACTTC
TRBJ1-2 . TRBV5-6 14 . CASSLSTGNYGYTF TGTGCCAGCAGCTTGTCCACAGGGAACTATGGCTACACCTTC
TRBJ1-1 . TRBV5-4 12 . CASSLAGSGAFF TGTGCCAGCAGCTTGGCAGGGTCGGGTGCTTTCTTT
TRBJ2-3 TRBD2 TRBV5-1 16 . CASSPGLAGPTDTQYF TGCGCCAGCAGCCCGGGACTAGCGGGCCCCACAGATACGCAGTATTTT
TRBJ1-1 . TRBV6-5 13 once CASTSYRATEAFF TGTGCCAGCACCTCCTACAGGGCCACTGAAGCTTTCTTT
TRBJ2-7 TRBD2 TRBV30 14 . CAWKKASGGYEQYF TGTGCCTGGAAGAAGGCTAGCGGGGGTTACGAGCAGTACTTC
TRBJ1-2 TRBD1 TRBV4-1 16 . CASSHPPDRAKYGYTF TGCGCCAGCAGCCACCCCCCGGACAGGGCTAAGTATGGCTACACCTTC
TRBJ2-2 . TRBV5-4 15 . CASSLAASVSGELFF TGTGCCAGCAGCTTGGCGGCTAGCGTTTCCGGGGAGCTGTTTTTT
TRBJ2-5 TRBD2 TRBV6-6 13 . CASSYGGEETQYF TGTGCCAGCAGTTACGGGGGGGAAGAGACCCAGTACTTC
TRBJ2-1 . TRBV10-3 14 . CAISGEGAYNEQFF TGTGCCATCAGTGGAGAGGGGGCCTACAATGAGCAGTTCTTC
TRBJ2-5 TRBD1 TRBV12-5 14 . CASGWGTGDETQYF TGTGCTAGTGGTTGGGGGACAGGGGACGAGACCCAGTACTTC
TRBJ1-6 TRBD1 TRBV5-1 14 . CASSAGTGGGALHF TGCGCCAGCAGCGCAGGGACAGGGGGCGGTGCCCTCCACTTT
TRBJ2-3 TRBD1 TRBV5-4 14 . CASSTGTDTDTQYF TGTGCCAGCAGCACGGGGACAGATACAGATACGCAGTATTTT
TRBJ2-5 TRBD2 TRBV15 18 . CATSRTLGLAGDQETQYF TGTGCCACCAGCAGGACCTTGGGGCTAGCGGGGGACCAAGAGACCCAGTACTTC
TRBJ2-1 . TRBV19 14 . CASTRTRERNEQFF TGTGCCAGTACCCGTACGAGAGAGAGGAATGAGCAGTTCTTC
TRBJ2-1 TRBD1 TRBV10-3 14 . CAIGTGQGNYEQFF TGTGCCATCGGTACCGGACAGGGGAATTATGAGCAGTTCTTC
TRBJ1-1 . TRBV5-6 14 . CASSLAAGSYEAFF TGTGCCAGCAGCTTGGCGGCGGGTTCATATGAAGCTTTCTTT
TRBJ2-3 . TRBV9 14 . CASSALGNTDTQYF TGTGCCAGCAGCGCCCTCGGTAACACAGATACGCAGTATTTT
TRBJ2-7 . TRBV6-5 12 . CASRGQAYEQYF TGTGCCAGCAGGGGGCAAGCCTACGAGCAGTACTTC
TRBJ2-7 TRBD2 TRBV2 13 . CASTEWAGEEQYF TGTGCCAGCACCGAGTGGGCGGGGGAGGAGCAGTACTTC
TRBJ2-7 TRBD1 TRBV12-3/TRBV12-4 13 . CASRGQGHYEQYF TGTGCCAGCAGGGGACAGGGGCACTACGAGCAGTACTTC
TRBJ2-3 . TRBV2 15 once CASSLAGQYTDTQYF TGTGCCAGCAGTCTGGCGGGACAGTACACAGATACGCAGTATTTT
TRBJ2-2 . TRBV6-5 14 . CATRLGLNTGELFF TGTGCCACACGACTGGGACTGAACACCGGGGAGCTGTTTTTT
TRBJ1-2 . TRBV29-1 15 . CSVRGIVDPNYGYTF TGCAGCGTACGAGGCATAGTGGATCCAAACTATGGCTACACCTTC
TRBJ2-5 TRBD1 TRBV24-1 15 . CATSDPGTAKETQYF TGTGCCACCAGTGATCCCGGGACAGCCAAAGAGACCCAGTACTTC
TRBJ2-5 . TRBV13 15 . CASSLDDTREETQYF TGTGCCAGCAGCTTAGATGACACCCGGGAGGAGACCCAGTACTTC
TRBJ2-6 . TRBV7-8 17 . CASSLYGRGSGANVLTF TGTGCCAGCAGCTTATATGGTAGGGGCTCTGGGGCCAACGTCCTGACTTTC
TRBJ2-1 TRBD1 TRBV30 13 . CAWSSGTGDEQFF TGTGCCTGGAGTTCCGGGACAGGGGATGAGCAGTTCTTC
TRBJ2-7 TRBD1 TRBV10-3 14 . CAISGPDRANEQYF TGTGCCATCAGTGGGCCCGACAGGGCAAACGAGCAGTACTTC
TRBJ2-3 TRBD2 TRBV9 18 . CASSVGPGGGASPDTQYF TGTGCCAGCAGCGTAGGCCCAGGCGGGGGGGCCTCACCAGATACGCAGTATTTT
TRBJ1-2 TRBD1 TRBV24-1 16 . CATSDSTGDGNYGYTF TGTGCCACCAGTGATTCGACAGGGGATGGGAACTATGGCTACACCTTC
TRBJ2-7 TRBD2 TRBV4-2 16 . CASSQGLAGESYEQYF TGTGCCAGCAGCCAAGGGCTAGCGGGGGAATCCTACGAGCAGTACTTC
TRBJ2-5 TRBD2 TRBV7-3 15 . CASSSTSGGWETQYF TGTGCCAGCAGCTCCACTAGCGGGGGGTGGGAGACCCAGTACTTC
TRBJ2-5 . TRBV9 16 . CASSSGQTGVQETQYF TGTGCCAGCAGCTCCGGACAGACCGGGGTTCAAGAGACCCAGTACTTC
TRBJ1-1 . TRBV4-3 17 . CASSQDMYSLIDTEAFF TGCGCCAGCAGCCAAGATATGTACAGCTTGATTGACACTGAAGCTTTCTTT
TRBJ1-5 . TRBV6-4 13 . CASSPEANQPQHF TGTGCCAGCAGTCCCGAGGCGAATCAGCCCCAGCATTTT
TRBJ2-7 . TRBV7-9 14 . CASSYYEAQIEQYF TGTGCCAGCAGCTACTATGAAGCCCAAATCGAGCAGTACTTC
TRBJ2-1 . TRBV5-5 16 . CASSTGQSWFFNEQFF TGTGCCAGCAGCACAGGGCAGTCCTGGTTTTTCAATGAGCAGTTCTTC
TRBJ1-2 . TRBV4-3 15 . CASSQVRGSHYGYTF TGCGCCAGCAGCCAAGTGCGAGGAAGCCACTATGGCTACACCTTC
TRBJ1-3 TRBD1 TRBV9 15 . CASSPGTDSGNTIYF TGTGCCAGCAGCCCCGGGACAGACTCTGGAAACACCATATATTTT
TRBJ1-1 . TRBV19 16 once CASSMTRREMNTEAFF TGTGCCAGTAGTATGACGAGACGGGAGATGAACACTGAAGCTTTCTTT
TRBJ2-1 TRBD2 TRBV6-5 15 . CASSHAGGGRREQFF TGTGCCAGCAGCCATGCGGGCGGGGGAAGGCGGGAGCAGTTCTTC
TRBJ1-2 . TRBV5-6 13 . CASSLGREGGYTF TGTGCCAGCAGCTTAGGACGGGAAGGGGGCTACACCTTC